One and the same sample provided the 29 T cell receptor beta chains below, sequenced in a study of control samples from healthy donors and cancer patients. Sequenced by immunoSEQ multiplex PCR; TCRdb stores in-frame clones only, minus some. The table includes 80,000 or so clones, roughly 94% detected once. What was sequenced was blood. These TCRs come from a woman aged 40 to 50 in good health.

The genes are TRBV10-2 and TRBJ2-7; D gene ambiguous. Trimming shortened V by 2 bases and J by 0 bases, and 26 bases separated the two germline ends. The CDR3 totals 20 residues. Germline lookup yields CDR1 WSHSY and CDR2 SAAADI. DNA for the CDR3: TGCGCCAGCAGTGAGCCGGCTCTGAGGTTCCTCCCCCCCGACTCCTACGAGCAGTACTTC. Translation gives CASSEPALRFLPPDSYEQYF.

V is TRBV19 and J is TRBJ2-3; 10 bases align to TRBD1. V lost 6 bases, J lost 3 bases, and 6 bases stayed unmatched. The CDR3 runs to 15 residues. Germline lookup yields CDR1 LNHDA and CDR2 SQIVND (reference sequence). The CDR3: CASRNPGQGTDTQYF. For the CDR3, the DNA is TGTGCCAGTAGGAACCCGGGACAGGGGACAGATACGCAGTATTTT.

A note on this clone: At one of its ends the junction is not consistent with the germline gene, which may arise from a read error. V and J are TRBV9 and TRBJ2-1; TRBD2 aligns across 16 bases. The CDR3 covers 14 residues. The germline gives CDR1 SGDLS, CDR2 YYNGEE. CDR3 sequence reads: CASRGTGTSGGVLF. DNA for the CDR3: TGTGCCAGCAGGGGCACCGGGACTAGCGGGGGGGTCCTCTTC. The whole variable domain, filled in from reference TRBV9 and TRBJ2-1, reads DSGVTQTPKHLITATGQRVTLRCSPRSGDLSVYWYQQSLDQGLQFLIQYYNGEERAKGNILERFSAQQFPDLHSELNLSSLELGDSALYFCASRGTGTSGGVLFGPGTRLTVL.

The gene calls are TRBV11-2 and TRBJ2-7, with 7 nucleotides matching TRBD1. This CDR3 region has 13 residues. Germline V CDR1 and CDR2: SGHAT, FQNNGV. V lost 0 bases to trimming and J lost 9 bases; unmatched junction nucleotides: 5. CDR3: CASSLDEGAGQYF. The CDR3 region has the DNA TGTGCCAGCAGCTTAGACGAGGGGGCCGGGCAGTACTTC.

This clone was seen a few times. This rearrangement joins TRBV18 to TRBJ2-7, with D perhaps matching TRBD1 or TRBD2 (5 bases each). The V end lost 0 bases, the J end lost 7 bases, and 13 bases lay between the germline ends. Looked up from germline, CDR1 is KGHSH and CDR2 is LQKENI. This CDR3 comprises 14 residues. The CDR3 protein is CASSPPLQGGEQYF. CDR3 DNA sequence: TGTGCCAGCTCACCACCGCTCCAGGGCGGGGAGCAGTACTTC.

The chain is built from TRBV4-3 and TRBJ1-1; D is possibly TRBD1 (6 bases). This CDR3 region has 14 residues. Germline assignment: CDR1 LGHNA and CDR2 YSLEER. V was shortened by 0 bases and J by 1 base, with 6 bases between the two germline ends. The CDR3 sequence is CASSQEGQNTEAFF. DNA for the CDR3: TGCGCCAGCAGCCAAGAGGGACAGAACACTGAAGCTTTCTTT.

The chain links TRBV7-3 to TRBJ1-1; D is possibly TRBD1 (6 bases). Trimming pared 4 bases from V and 1 base from J, leaving 7 bases between. The germline V gene has CDR1 SGHTA and CDR2 FQGTGA. This CDR3 is built from 13 residues. The CDR3 sequence is CASSSGQNTEAFF. In DNA, the CDR3 is TGTGCCAGCAGCTCGGGACAGAACACTGAAGCTTTCTTT.

The V and J genes are TRBV18 and TRBJ1-5, with 7 nucleotides matching TRBD1. The CDR3 is 15 amino acids. CDR1 and CDR2 (germline): KGHSH, LQKENI. V lost 3 bases to trimming and J lost 2 bases; unmatched junction nucleotides: 4. For the CDR3, the DNA is TGTGCCAGCTCACCTGCTGGGACAGGCAATCAGCCCCAGCATTTT. Its protein product is CASSPAGTGNQPQHF.

The chain carries TRBV5-4 and TRBJ2-1, with D maybe TRBD1 (6 bases). The CDR3 sequence is 15 residues long. Trimming removed 1 base from V and 4 bases from J, with 12 bases in between. Germline V gene sequence: CDR1 SGHNT, CDR2 YYREEE (reference sequence). The CDR3 reads CASSLMSGEYNEQFF. The CDR3 DNA is TGTGCCAGCAGCTTGATGTCAGGGGAATACAATGAGCAGTTCTTC. Full variable domain (remainder filled in from reference TRBV5-4 and TRBJ2-1): ETGVTQSPTHLIKTRGQQVTLRCSSQSGHNTVSWYQQALGQGPQFIFQYYREEENGRGNFPPRFSGLQFPNYSSELNVNALELDDSALYLCASSLMSGEYNEQFFGPGTRLTVL.

The genes are TRBV6-5 and TRBJ1-2, with 9 bases that match TRBD1. Germline V gene sequence: CDR1 MNHEY, CDR2 SVGAGI. Trimming removed 4 bases from V and 8 bases from J; junction bases left unmatched: 2. The CDR3 length is 12 residues. For the CDR3, the DNA is TGTGCCAGCAGTTTGGACAGGGGCGGCTACACCTTC. Amino acids: CASSLDRGGYTF.

The chain links TRBV7-3 to TRBJ1-1, with TRBD1 identical over 7 bases. This CDR3 is built from 16 residues. With 4 bases clipped from V and 1 base from J, the junction kept 9 bases outside the gene matches. From germline, CDR1 is SGHTA and CDR2 FQGTGA. CDR3 DNA sequence: TGTGCCAGCAGCTCAAGTCCGGACAGGCCGAACACTGAAGCTTTCTTT. This codes for CASSSSPDRPNTEAFF.

This chain joins TRBV6-2 or TRBV6-3 and TRBJ2-1, with TRBD2 identical over 12 bases. The CDR3 spans 15 residues. The ends lost 3 bases at V and 8 bases at J; junction bases unmatched: 5. Germline values: CDR1 MNHEY, CDR2 SVGEGT. The CDR3 loop is CASSYGLAGGDEQFF. The CDR3 coding sequence is TGTGCCAGCAGTTATGGGCTAGCGGGGGGGGATGAGCAGTTCTTC.

The J gene is TRBJ2-4, the V gene TRBV3-1 (or the pseudogene TRBV3-2), with 8 nucleotides matching TRBD1. The CDR3 contains 19 residues. The germline CDR1 and CDR2 sequences are LGHDT and YNNKEL (reference sequence). Trimming at V came to 1 base and at J to 0 bases, leaving 11 bases not matched to a gene. CDR3 coding DNA: TGTGCCAGCAGCCAAGCCTCGGCCAGGACAGGGCTAGCCAAAAACATTCAGTACTTC. Amino acid sequence: CASSQASARTGLAKNIQYF.

The CDR3 DNA reads TGTGCCAGCAGTTTAAAGGGATTCCCCTTTCAGCCCCAGCATTTT. As protein: CASSLKGFPFQPQHF. V is TRBV27 and J is TRBJ1-5; no definite D call. The CDR3 spans 15 residues. Trimming took off 2 bases at V and 6 bases at J, with 14 bases between the two ends. Germline lookup yields CDR1 MNHEY and CDR2 SMNVEV (reference sequence).

The genes are TRBV11-2 and TRBJ2-5; D unclear. The CDR3 length is 12 residues. The V and J ends lost 6 bases and 4 bases respectively, with 9 bases between them. Per the germline V gene, CDR1 is SGHAT and CDR2 is FQNNGV. The CDR3 region has the DNA TGTGCCAGCAGTCCGACCGGAGAGACCCAGTACTTC. Translated, it gives CASSPTGETQYF. The variable domain in full, with the rest retrieved from reference TRBV11-2 and TRBJ2-5, is EAGVAQSPRYKIIEKRQSVAFWCNPISGHATLYWYQQILGQGPKLLIQFQNNGVVDDSQLPKDRFSAERLKGVDSTLKIQPAKLEDSAVYLCASSPTGETQYFGPGTRLLVL.

V is TRBV30 and J is TRBJ2-7; D possibly corresponds to TRBD1 (6 bases). Per germline, CDR1 GTSNPN and CDR2 SVGIG (reference sequence). V shed 3 bases and J shed 2 bases, with 14 bases lying between them. The CDR3 spans 14 residues. CDR3 in amino acids: CAWSFFTGTYEQYF. The CDR3 DNA reads TGTGCCTGGAGCTTTTTCACAGGGACCTACGAGCAGTACTTC.

The rearrangement uses TRBV18 and TRBJ2-1; 13 nucleotides match TRBD2. Germline V gives CDR1 KGHSH, CDR2 LQKENI. The CDR3 covers 15 residues. V was pared by 5 bases and J by 8 bases, with 6 bases of the junction left unmatched. The CDR3 region is CASSSGTSGIHEQFF. As DNA, the CDR3 is TGTGCCAGCTCATCCGGGACTAGCGGGATACATGAGCAGTTCTTC. The whole variable domain, remainder taken from reference TRBV18 and TRBJ2-1, is NAGVMQNPRHLVRRRGQEARLRCSPMKGHSHVYWYRQLPEEGLKFMVYLQKENIIDESGMPKERFSAEFPKEGPSILRIQQVVRGDSAAYFCASSSGTSGIHEQFFGPGTRLTVL.

The chain uses TRBV18 and TRBJ1-4; weak D call: TRBD1 (6 bases). Looked up from germline, CDR1 is KGHSH and CDR2 is LQKENI. Trimming cost V 1 base and J 8 bases, with 11 bases left between them. The length of the CDR3 is 14 residues. The CDR3 spells CASSPRGGGEKLFF. The CDR3 region has the DNA TGTGCCAGCTCACCACGAGGAGGGGGGGAAAAACTGTTTTTT.

This chain connects TRBV18 to TRBJ2-7, with 7 nucleotides matching TRBD2. The V segment lost 3 bases and the J segment 7 bases; nucleotides outside the gene matches: 18. CDR3 length: 17 residues. Per germline, CDR1 KGHSH and CDR2 LQKENI. CDR3 coding DNA: TGTGCCAGCTCACCGTTTGTGGGGCGGGAGTTAATTTCAGAGCAGTACTTC. This encodes CASSPFVGRELISEQYF. The entire variable domain, with the rest obtained from reference TRBV18 and TRBJ2-7, is as follows: NAGVMQNPRHLVRRRGQEARLRCSPMKGHSHVYWYRQLPEEGLKFMVYLQKENIIDESGMPKERFSAEFPKEGPSILRIQQVVRGDSAAYFCASSPFVGRELISEQYFGPGTRLTVT.

The chain has TRBV18 and TRBJ2-7, with TRBD1 matching 7 bases. The CDR3 runs 12 residues. The V gene's germline CDR1 is KGHSH and CDR2 LQKENI. With V trimmed by 2 bases and J by 6 bases, 1 base remained unmatched. The CDR3 spells CASSPDRAEQYF. For the CDR3, the DNA is TGTGCCAGCTCACCAGACAGGGCCGAGCAGTACTTC. Looking up the rest from reference TRBV18 and TRBJ2-7 gives the full variable domain: NAGVMQNPRHLVRRRGQEARLRCSPMKGHSHVYWYRQLPEEGLKFMVYLQKENIIDESGMPKERFSAEFPKEGPSILRIQQVVRGDSAAYFCASSPDRAEQYFGPGTRLTVT.

V gene TRBV14 combines with J gene TRBJ2-7; D is unclear. CDR1 is SGHDN, CDR2 FVKESK, per germline. V dropped 5 bases and J dropped 0 bases, with 11 bases sitting between them. This CDR3 spans 14 amino acids. CDR3 DNA sequence: TGTGCCAGCAGCTACAGACGGAACTCCTACGAGCAGTACTTC. Translation gives CASSYRRNSYEQYF.

V is TRBV18 and J is TRBJ1-4; D gene unclear. Germline V lookup: CDR1 KGHSH, CDR2 LQKENI. V lost 6 bases to trimming and J lost 0 bases, with 11 bases between them. CDR3 length equals 15 residues. The CDR3 reads CASSDGRATNEKLFF. The CDR3 DNA sequence: TGTGCCAGCTCGGACGGACGAGCAACTAATGAAAAACTGTTTTTT.

The chain has TRBV28 and TRBJ2-5, with D unresolved. Looked up from germline, CDR1 is MDHEN and CDR2 is SYDVKM. V was pared by 6 bases and J by 2 bases, with 10 bases between. The CDR3 is 13 residues long. CDR3 loop: CASSGRVQETQYF. As DNA, the CDR3 is TGTGCCAGCAGCGGTAGGGTTCAAGAGACCCAGTACTTC.

The genes are TRBV13 and TRBJ1-2; D is uncertain. V was pared by 4 bases and J by 0 bases, with 12 bases between. This CDR3 has 15 amino acids. Germline CDR1 reads PRHDT; CDR2 reads FYEKMQ (reference sequence). The CDR3 DNA sequence: TGTGCCAGCAGCTCCATCATTCAACCTAACTATGGCTACACCTTC. Amino acid sequence: CASSSIIQPNYGYTF.

J is TRBJ2-1 and V is TRBV6-4; TRBD2 matches 11 bases. The ends lost 3 bases at V and 6 bases at J; junction bases unmatched: 7. Germline-derived CDR1 and CDR2 are MRHNA and SNTAGT. This CDR3 contains 16 residues. The CDR3 reads CASSEFLAGGLNEQFF. The DNA for the CDR3 is TGTGCCAGCAGTGAATTCCTAGCGGGGGGACTCAATGAGCAGTTCTTC.

V and J are TRBV7-9 and TRBJ2-1; D may be TRBD2 (6 bases). Per the germline V gene, CDR1 is SEHNR and CDR2 is FQNEAQ (reference sequence). The length of the CDR3 is 13 residues. V was trimmed by 4 bases and J by 6 bases, leaving 10 bases between them. DNA of the CDR3: TGTGCCAGCAGCTCCGGGGGTCTCAATGAGCAGTTCTTC. Amino acid sequence: CASSSGGLNEQFF.

CDR3 protein: CSASRQGIRYEQYF. Written as DNA, the CDR3 is TGCAGTGCTAGTCGACAGGGGATTCGCTACGAGCAGTACTTC. The chain employs TRBV20-1 and TRBJ2-7, with 8 bases identical to TRBD1. CDR3 length equals 14 residues. V gave up 3 bases and J gave up 3 bases; unmatched junction bases: 7. Germline CDR1 and CDR2: DFQATT and SNEGSKA (reference sequence).

This clone was recorded only once. This chain links TRBV28 with TRBJ2-7; D unclear. Trimming stripped 5 bases from V and 3 bases from J, with 8 bases between. The length of the CDR3 is 12 residues. Germline V gives CDR1 MDHEN, CDR2 SYDVKM. CDR3 residues: CASSQLYYEQYF. In DNA form, the CDR3 reads TGTGCCAGCAGTCAACTCTACTACGAGCAGTACTTC.

J is TRBJ2-7 and V is TRBV5-4; D is undetermined. Germline CDR1 SGHNT, CDR2 YYREEE (reference sequence). This CDR3 is built from 15 residues. The V and J ends lost 0 bases and 3 bases respectively, with 13 bases between them. The CDR3 DNA follows: TGTGCCAGCAGCTTGGATGGCGGACCCGTCTACGAGCAGTACTTC. Its translation: CASSLDGGPVYEQYF.